This TCR beta chain was captured in a study of tumor-infiltrating lymphocytes in oesophageal squamous cell carcinoma. This clonotype was seen at least ten times. In TCRdb, the PCR reads were re-called with MiXCR into one record per CDR3 protein. Of some 25,000 distinct CDR3 sequences listed, 38% were seen once; the top ten hold 23%. Trimming took 6 bases from V and 2 from J; bases not matched to a gene: 7. The CDR3 is 14 amino acids. Germline CDR1 and CDR2: WSHSY and SAAADI. The TCR originated in a male donor with esophageal squamous cell carcinoma. The sequencing input was esophageal tumor tissue. This rearrangement joins TRBV10-2 to TRBJ2-7; TRBD1 agrees at 7 bases. CDR3 sequence (DNA): TGCGCCAGCAGGTTAGACAGGGAGACCTACGAGCAGTACTTC. It codes for CASRLDRETYEQYF.